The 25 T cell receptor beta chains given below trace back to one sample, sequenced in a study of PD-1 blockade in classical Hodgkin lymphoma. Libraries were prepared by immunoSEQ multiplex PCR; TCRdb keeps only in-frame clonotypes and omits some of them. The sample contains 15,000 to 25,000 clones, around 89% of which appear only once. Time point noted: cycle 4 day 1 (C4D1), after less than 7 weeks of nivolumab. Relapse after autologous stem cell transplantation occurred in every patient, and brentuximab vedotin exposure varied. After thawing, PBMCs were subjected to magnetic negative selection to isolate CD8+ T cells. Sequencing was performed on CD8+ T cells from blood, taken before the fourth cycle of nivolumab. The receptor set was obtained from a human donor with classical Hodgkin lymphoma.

DNA of the CDR3: TGTGCCAGCACCGAACCCTATTACCGGAAGGATGAAAAACTGTTTTTT. Translating gives CASTEPYYRKDEKLFF. V usage is TRBV2 and J usage is TRBJ1-4; no firm D call. The CDR3 spans 16 residues. Trimming removed 7 bases from V and 6 bases from J, with 21 bases in between. CDR1 and CDR2 (germline): SNHLY, FYNNEI.

The CDR3 loop is CASSENSRQGDTEAFF. The CDR3 coding sequence is TGTGCCAGCAGCGAAAACTCCCGACAAGGGGACACTGAAGCTTTCTTT. This chain links TRBV9 with TRBJ1-1, with TRBD1 as a possible D gene (5 bases). V gave up 3 bases and J gave up 3 bases, with 18 bases separating them. The CDR3 totals 16 residues. Germline-derived CDR1 and CDR2 are SGDLS and YYNGEE.

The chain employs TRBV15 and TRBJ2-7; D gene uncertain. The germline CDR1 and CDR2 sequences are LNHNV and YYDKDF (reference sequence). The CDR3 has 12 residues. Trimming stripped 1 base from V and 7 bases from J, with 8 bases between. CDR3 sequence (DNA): TGTGCCACCAGCAGAGCTGGGCTTGAGCAGTACTTC. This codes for CATSRAGLEQYF.

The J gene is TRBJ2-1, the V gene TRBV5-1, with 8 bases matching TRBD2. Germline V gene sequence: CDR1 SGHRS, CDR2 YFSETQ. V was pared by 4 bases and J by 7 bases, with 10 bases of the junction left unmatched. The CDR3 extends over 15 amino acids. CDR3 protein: CASSIVAGIMNEQFF. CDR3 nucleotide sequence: TGCGCCAGCAGCATAGTAGCGGGGATTATGAATGAGCAGTTCTTC.

CDR3: CASSLVRGVADTQYF. The CDR3 bases are TGCGCCAGCAGCTTGGTTCGAGGGGTCGCAGATACGCAGTATTTT. V gene TRBV5-1 combines with J gene TRBJ2-3; D is tentatively TRBD1 or TRBD2 (5 bases each). V was trimmed by 0 bases and J by 4 bases, leaving 12 bases between them. CDR1 is SGHRS and CDR2 is YFSETQ in the germline V gene. This CDR3 is built from 15 residues.

This chain's CDR3 is CASSPRRTGTGGYSNQPQHF. In DNA, the CDR3 is TGTGCCAGCAGCCCCAGACGAACCGGGACAGGGGGATATAGCAATCAGCCCCAGCATTTT. V gene TRBV2 combines with J gene TRBJ1-5; 11 nucleotides match TRBD1. Looked up from germline, CDR1 is SNHLY and CDR2 is FYNNEI. This CDR3 is built from 20 residues. V lost 6 bases, J lost 0 bases, and 16 bases stayed unmatched.

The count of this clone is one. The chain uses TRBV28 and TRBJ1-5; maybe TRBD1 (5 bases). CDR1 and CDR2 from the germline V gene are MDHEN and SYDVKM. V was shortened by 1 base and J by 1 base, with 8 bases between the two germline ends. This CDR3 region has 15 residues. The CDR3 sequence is CASSLYEGSNQPQHF. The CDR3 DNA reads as TGTGCCAGCAGTTTATACGAGGGGAGCAATCAGCCCCAGCATTTT.

CDR3 protein: CASRGGHEQYF. CDR3 bases: TGCGCCAGCAGAGGCGGCCACGAGCAGTACTTC. The chain couples TRBV10-2 to TRBJ2-7; D remains ambiguous. This CDR3 region has 11 residues. Per the germline V gene, CDR1 is WSHSY and CDR2 is SAAADI. Between the trimmed V and J ends, which lost 6 bases and 5 bases, there was a span of 8 bases.

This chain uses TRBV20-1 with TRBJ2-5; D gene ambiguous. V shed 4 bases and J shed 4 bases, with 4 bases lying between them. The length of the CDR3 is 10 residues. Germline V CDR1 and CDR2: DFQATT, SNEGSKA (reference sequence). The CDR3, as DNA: TGCAGTGCTATCCTAGAGACCCAGTACTTC. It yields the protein CSAILETQYF.

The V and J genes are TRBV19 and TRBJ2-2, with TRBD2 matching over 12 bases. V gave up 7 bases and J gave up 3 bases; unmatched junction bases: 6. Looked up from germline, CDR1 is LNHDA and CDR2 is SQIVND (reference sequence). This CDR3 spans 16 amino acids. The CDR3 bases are TGTGCCAGTAATTCCAGACTAGCGGGGGACACCGGGGAGCTGTTTTTT. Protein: CASNSRLAGDTGELFF.

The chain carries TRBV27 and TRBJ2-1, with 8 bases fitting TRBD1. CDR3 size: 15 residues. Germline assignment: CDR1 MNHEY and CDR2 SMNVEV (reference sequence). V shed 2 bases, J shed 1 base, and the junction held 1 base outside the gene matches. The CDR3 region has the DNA TGTGCCAGCAGTTTAGGGGACAGGTCCTACAATGAGCAGTTCTTC. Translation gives CASSLGDRSYNEQFF.

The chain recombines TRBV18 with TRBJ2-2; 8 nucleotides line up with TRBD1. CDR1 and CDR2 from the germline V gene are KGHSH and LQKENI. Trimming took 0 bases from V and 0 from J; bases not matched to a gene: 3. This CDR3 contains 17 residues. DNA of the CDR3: TGTGCCAGCTCACCACCGGACAGGGTTGCGAACACCGGGGAGCTGTTTTTT. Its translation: CASSPPDRVANTGELFF.

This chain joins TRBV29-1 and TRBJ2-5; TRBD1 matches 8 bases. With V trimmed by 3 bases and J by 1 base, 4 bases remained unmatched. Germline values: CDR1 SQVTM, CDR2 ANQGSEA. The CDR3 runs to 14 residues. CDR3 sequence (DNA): TGCAGCGTTGATACAGGGGGTATCCAAGAGACCCAGTACTTC. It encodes CSVDTGGIQETQYF.

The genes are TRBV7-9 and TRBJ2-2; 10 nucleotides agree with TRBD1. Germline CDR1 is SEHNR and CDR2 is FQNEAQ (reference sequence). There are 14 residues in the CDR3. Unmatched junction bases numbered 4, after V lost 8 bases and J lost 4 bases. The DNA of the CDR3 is TGTGCCAGCTTCGGACAGGGGGGCACCGGGGAGCTGTTTTTT. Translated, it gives CASFGQGGTGELFF.

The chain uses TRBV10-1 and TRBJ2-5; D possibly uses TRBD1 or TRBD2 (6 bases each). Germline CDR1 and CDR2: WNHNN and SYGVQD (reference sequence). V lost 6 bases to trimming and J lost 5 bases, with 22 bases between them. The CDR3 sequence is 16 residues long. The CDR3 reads CASSDSGHRDRETQYF. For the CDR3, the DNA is TGCGCCAGCAGCGATAGCGGCCACAGAGACAGGGAGACCCAGTACTTC.

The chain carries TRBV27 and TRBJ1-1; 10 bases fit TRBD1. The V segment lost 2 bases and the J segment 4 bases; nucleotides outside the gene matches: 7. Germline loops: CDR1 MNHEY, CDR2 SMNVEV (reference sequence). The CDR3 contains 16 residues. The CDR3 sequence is CASSLKFRTGGTEAFF. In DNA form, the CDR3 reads TGTGCCAGCAGTTTAAAGTTTCGGACAGGGGGCACTGAAGCTTTCTTT.

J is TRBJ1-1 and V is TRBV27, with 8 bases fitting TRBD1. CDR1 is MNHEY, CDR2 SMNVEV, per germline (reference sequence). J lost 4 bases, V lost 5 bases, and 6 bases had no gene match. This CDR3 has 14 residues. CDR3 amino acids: CASSPATGGTEAFF. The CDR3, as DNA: TGTGCCAGCAGTCCCGCTACAGGGGGCACTGAAGCTTTCTTT.

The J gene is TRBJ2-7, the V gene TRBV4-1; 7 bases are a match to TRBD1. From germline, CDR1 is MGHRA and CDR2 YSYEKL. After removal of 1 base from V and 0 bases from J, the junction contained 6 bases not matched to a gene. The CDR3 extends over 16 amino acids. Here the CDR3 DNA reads TGCGCCAGCAGCCAAGGAAGGGGACAGCGCTCCTACGAGCAGTACTTC. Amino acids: CASSQGRGQRSYEQYF.

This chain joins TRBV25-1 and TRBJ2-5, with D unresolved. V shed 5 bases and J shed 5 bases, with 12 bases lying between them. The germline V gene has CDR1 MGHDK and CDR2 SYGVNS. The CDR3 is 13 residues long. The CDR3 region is CASSITVRETQYF. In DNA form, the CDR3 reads TGTGCCAGCAGTATAACTGTCCGGGAGACCCAGTACTTC.

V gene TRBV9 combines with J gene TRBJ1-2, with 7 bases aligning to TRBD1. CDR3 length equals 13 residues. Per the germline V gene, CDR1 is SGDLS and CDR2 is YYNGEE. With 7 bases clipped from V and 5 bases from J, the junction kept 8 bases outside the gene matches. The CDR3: CASGPTGHYGYTF. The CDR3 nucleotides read TGTGCCAGCGGCCCGACAGGGCATTATGGCTACACCTTC.

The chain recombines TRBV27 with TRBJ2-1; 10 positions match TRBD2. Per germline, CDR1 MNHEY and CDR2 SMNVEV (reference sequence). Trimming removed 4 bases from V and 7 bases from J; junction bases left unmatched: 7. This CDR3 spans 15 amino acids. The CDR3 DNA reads TGTGCCAGCAGTTCGACGGGACTAGCGAGGAATGAGCAGTTCTTC. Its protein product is CASSSTGLARNEQFF.

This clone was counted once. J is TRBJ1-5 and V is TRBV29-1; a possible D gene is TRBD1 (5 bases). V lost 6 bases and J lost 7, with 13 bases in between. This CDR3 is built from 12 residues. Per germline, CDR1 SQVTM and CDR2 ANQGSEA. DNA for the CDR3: TGCAGCGTGGGGAGGGAGGGGCAGCCCCAGCATTTT. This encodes CSVGREGQPQHF.

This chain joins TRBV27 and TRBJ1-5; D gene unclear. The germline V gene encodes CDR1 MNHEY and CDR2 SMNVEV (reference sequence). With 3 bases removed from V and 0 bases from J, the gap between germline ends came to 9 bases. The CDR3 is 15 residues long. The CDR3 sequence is CASSFSQYSNQPQHF. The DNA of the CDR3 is TGTGCCAGCAGTTTTTCCCAGTATAGCAATCAGCCCCAGCATTTT.

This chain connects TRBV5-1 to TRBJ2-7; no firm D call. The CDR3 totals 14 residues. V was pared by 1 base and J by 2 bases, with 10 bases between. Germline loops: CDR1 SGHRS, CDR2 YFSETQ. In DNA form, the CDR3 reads TGCGCCAGCAGCTTGAAGGTCCCCACCTACGAGCAGTACTTC. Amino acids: CASSLKVPTYEQYF.

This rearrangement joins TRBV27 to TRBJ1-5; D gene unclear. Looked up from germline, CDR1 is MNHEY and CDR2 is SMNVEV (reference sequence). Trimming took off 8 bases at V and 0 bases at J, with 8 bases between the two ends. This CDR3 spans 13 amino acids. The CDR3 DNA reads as TGTGCCAGCGCCGTGGGTAGCAATCAGCCCCAGCATTTT. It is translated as CASAVGSNQPQHF.